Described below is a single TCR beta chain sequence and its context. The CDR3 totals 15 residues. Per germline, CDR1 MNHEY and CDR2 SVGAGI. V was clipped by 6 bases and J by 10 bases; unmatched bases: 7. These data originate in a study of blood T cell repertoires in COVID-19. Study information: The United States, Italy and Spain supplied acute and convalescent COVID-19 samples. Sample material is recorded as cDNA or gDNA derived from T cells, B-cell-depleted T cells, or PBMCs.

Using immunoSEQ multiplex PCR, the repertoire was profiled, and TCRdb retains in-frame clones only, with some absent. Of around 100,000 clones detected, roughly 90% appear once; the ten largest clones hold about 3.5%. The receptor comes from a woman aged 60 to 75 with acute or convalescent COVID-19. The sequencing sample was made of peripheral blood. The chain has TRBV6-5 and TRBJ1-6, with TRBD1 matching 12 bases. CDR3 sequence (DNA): TGTGCCAGCAGCCCCTCCGGGACAGGGGGCTCACCCCTCCACTTT. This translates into CASSPSGTGGSPLHF.